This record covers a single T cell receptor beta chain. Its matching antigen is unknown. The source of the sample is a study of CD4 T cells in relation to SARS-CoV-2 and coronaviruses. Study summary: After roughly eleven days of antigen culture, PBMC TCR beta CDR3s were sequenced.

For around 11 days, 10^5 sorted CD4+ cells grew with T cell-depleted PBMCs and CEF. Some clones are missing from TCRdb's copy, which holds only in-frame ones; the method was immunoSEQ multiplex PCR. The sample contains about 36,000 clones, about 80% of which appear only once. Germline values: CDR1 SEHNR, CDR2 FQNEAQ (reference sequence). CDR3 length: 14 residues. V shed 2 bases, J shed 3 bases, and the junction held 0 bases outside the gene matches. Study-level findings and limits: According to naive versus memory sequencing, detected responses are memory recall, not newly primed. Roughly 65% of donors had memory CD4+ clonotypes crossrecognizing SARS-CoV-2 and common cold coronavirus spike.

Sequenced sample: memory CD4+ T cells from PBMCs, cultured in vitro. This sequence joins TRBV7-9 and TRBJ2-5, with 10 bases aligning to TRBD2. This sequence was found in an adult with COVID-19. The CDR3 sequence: CASSLLAGEETQYF. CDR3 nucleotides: TGTGCCAGCAGCTTACTAGCGGGGGAAGAGACCCAGTACTTC.